These 11 T cell receptor beta chains were all obtained from the same sample, sequenced in a study of OX40 agonist ivuxolimab in advanced cancers. TCRdb's copy holds only in-frame clones and misses some; the assay was immunoSEQ multiplex PCR. This table has 45,000 to 60,000 clones, approximately 81% appearing once. Specimen: CD4+ or CD8+ T cells sorted from blood, collected in a trial of the OX40 agonist ivuxolimab. The receptors were sampled from an adult with an advanced solid tumor such as melanoma, head and neck, liver or kidney cancer.

The genes are TRBV6-1 and TRBJ1-4, with D perhaps matching TRBD1 (6 bases). CDR3 length: 15 residues. The germline V gene encodes CDR1 MNHNS and CDR2 SASEGT. Between the trimmed V and J ends, which lost 5 bases and 8 bases, there was a span of 18 bases. CDR3 region: CASSNYREGWEKLFF. As DNA, the CDR3 is TGTGCCAGCAGTAACTACAGGGAGGGTTGGGAAAAACTGTTTTTT.

The rearrangement links TRBV5-4 to TRBJ1-2, with a possible D match to TRBD1 (5 bases). V shed 2 bases and J shed 7 bases, with 12 bases lying between them. From germline, CDR1 is SGHNT and CDR2 YYREEE (reference sequence). The CDR3 runs to 13 residues. The CDR3 nucleotides read TGTGCCAGCAGCTTTCTCGGGACTGCTGGCTACACCTTC. It codes for CASSFLGTAGYTF.

V and J are TRBV7-2 and TRBJ2-7; 7 nucleotides match TRBD2. The ends lost 5 bases at V and 2 bases at J; junction bases unmatched: 3. The germline V gene has CDR1 SGHTA and CDR2 FQGNSA. The CDR3 runs to 13 residues. CDR3 bases: TGTGCCAGCAGCAGGCGGGAGCCCTACGAGCAGTACTTC. Translating it yields CASSRREPYEQYF.

This clone was counted a single time. The CDR3 nucleotides are TGTGCCAGCAGGTTGACCGGGACAGGGGAGGACATTCAGTACTTC. Amino acids: CASRLTGTGEDIQYF. The chain employs TRBV5-4 and TRBJ2-4, with 10 bases aligning to TRBD1. There are 15 residues in the CDR3. Per the germline V gene, CDR1 is SGHNT and CDR2 is YYREEE (reference sequence). V lost 5 bases, J lost 8 bases, and 10 bases stayed unmatched.

This clone was detected only a few times. The chain couples TRBV4-1 to TRBJ1-5, with D unclear. V shed 4 bases and J shed 0 bases, with 4 bases lying between them. The CDR3 covers 13 residues. CDR1 is MGHRA and CDR2 is YSYEKL in the germline V gene. CDR3 in amino acids: CASSPDSNQPQHF. CDR3 DNA sequence: TGCGCCAGCAGCCCCGATAGCAATCAGCCCCAGCATTTT.

The chain combines TRBV6-5 with TRBJ1-2; no definite D call. The CDR3 has 14 residues. Germline assignment: CDR1 MNHEY and CDR2 SVGAGI. Trimming took off 0 bases at V and 1 base at J, with 6 bases between the two ends. The CDR3 reads CASSYSSDNYGYTF. The CDR3, as DNA: TGTGCCAGCAGTTACTCGTCAGATAACTATGGCTACACCTTC.

The chain employs TRBV19 and TRBJ1-6; 9 nucleotides match TRBD1. Germline CDR1 LNHDA, CDR2 SQIVND (reference sequence). V trimming: 4 bases; J trimming: 7 bases; junction bases outside the gene matches: 2. The CDR3 is 14 residues long. DNA of the CDR3: TGTGCCAGTAGTACCGGACAGGGGAATTCACCCCTCCACTTT. As protein: CASSTGQGNSPLHF.

The rearrangement uses TRBV5-1 and TRBJ1-1, with a tentative D call TRBD1 (5 bases). V shed 4 bases and J shed 0 bases, with 10 bases lying between them. The CDR3 is 14 residues long. CDR1 SGHRS and CDR2 YFSETQ come from the germline V gene. CDR3 sequence: CASSEDIMNTEAFF. The DNA for the CDR3 is TGCGCCAGCAGCGAGGACATAATGAACACTGAAGCTTTCTTT.

The chain recombines TRBV9 with TRBJ1-1; D not certain. The germline CDR1 and CDR2 sequences are SGDLS and YYNGEE. The CDR3 spans 13 residues. V lost 0 bases and J 6 bases, leaving 9 bases between the germline ends. The CDR3 bases are TGTGCCAGCAGCGTAGGGACCTATCCTGAAGCTTTCTTT. The encoded protein is CASSVGTYPEAFF.

The CDR3, as DNA: TGTGCCAGCAGCTTATGGCGGACAGGGGGTATTACGGCTGAAGCTTTCTTT. This sequence encodes CASSLWRTGGITAEAFF. V is TRBV11-2 and J is TRBJ1-1, with 10 bases fitting TRBD1. V was clipped by 2 bases and J by 6 bases; unmatched bases: 12. This CDR3 has 17 amino acids. CDR1 and CDR2 (germline): SGHAT, FQNNGV.

V is TRBV6-5 and J is TRBJ1-2, with 9 bases lining up with TRBD1. With V trimmed by 4 bases and J by 10 bases, 10 bases remained unmatched. CDR1 and CDR2 from the germline V gene are MNHEY and SVGAGI. The CDR3 is 14 residues long. CDR3 nucleotide sequence: TGTGCCAGCAGTTGTCCGGGGACAGGGCTTGACTACACCTTC. Translated, it gives CASSCPGTGLDYTF.